Shown below are 23 T cell receptor beta chains from a single sample sequenced in a study of radiation and T cells in renal cell carcinoma. Time point meaning: blood 2 weeks post-SBRT. The treatment: 15 Gy SBRT to primary tumor, nephrectomy 4 weeks later. TCRdb keeps only in-frame clones here, not all; method: immunoSEQ multiplex PCR. The sample shows roughly 75,000 clones, around 80% of them seen only once. Sequenced material: blood, taken from a patient whose treatment included radiotherapy and nephrectomy. The receptors come from a man aged 60-69 years with renal cell carcinoma.

The rearrangement links TRBV2 to TRBJ2-7, with TRBD1 matching over 9 bases. The CDR3 has 13 amino acids. The germline gives CDR1 SNHLY, CDR2 FYNNEI. Unmatched junction bases numbered 3, after V lost 8 bases and J lost 1 base. The CDR3 region is CASWGQGSYEQYF. As DNA, the CDR3 is TGTGCCAGCTGGGGACAGGGATCCTACGAGCAGTACTTC.

The V gene is TRBV27, the J gene TRBJ2-1; TRBD2 matches at 8 bases. With V trimmed by 7 bases and J by 0 bases, 5 bases remained unmatched. The germline CDR1 and CDR2 sequences are MNHEY and SMNVEV (reference sequence). The CDR3 spans 15 residues. The chain's CDR3 is CASTRSGSSYNEQFF. The CDR3, as DNA: TGTGCCAGCACCCGAAGCGGGAGCTCCTACAATGAGCAGTTCTTC.

This chain's CDR3 is CASSPAIIGGTGELFF. The CDR3 DNA is TGTGCCAGCAGCCCAGCTATCATCGGGGGAACCGGGGAGCTGTTTTTT. V usage is TRBV6-6 and J usage is TRBJ2-2, with a tentative D call TRBD2 (6 bases). Trimming cost V 6 bases and J 5 bases, with 19 bases left between them. Germline V CDR1 and CDR2: MNHNY, SVGAGI (reference sequence). CDR3 length equals 16 residues.

The gene calls are TRBV6-6 and TRBJ1-2; possibly TRBD1 for D (5 bases). V lost 6 bases to trimming and J lost 2 bases, with 16 bases between them. CDR1 MNHNY and CDR2 SVGAGI come from the germline V gene (reference sequence). The CDR3 contains 15 residues. The CDR3 loop reads CASSRLGQVNYGYTF. The CDR3, as DNA: TGTGCCAGCAGCCGACTGGGGCAGGTGAACTATGGCTACACCTTC.

CDR3 DNA: TGTGCCAGCAGCCAAGATGGGGCGGGGACCCAGTACTTC. It specifies CASSQDGAGTQYF. This chain uses TRBV4-2 with TRBJ2-5; either TRBD1 or TRBD2 may fit D (5 bases each). Germline V CDR1 and CDR2: LGHNA, YNFKEQ. The CDR3 is made up of 13 amino acids. V was clipped by 0 bases and J by 7 bases, with 9 bases between them.

The J gene is TRBJ2-7, the V gene TRBV7-2; no clear D gene. This CDR3 is built from 14 residues. V dropped 5 bases and J dropped 0 bases, with 11 bases sitting between them. The germline CDR1 and CDR2 sequences are SGHTA and FQGNSA. For the CDR3, the DNA is TGTGCCAGCAGCCGGACGGTGAGCTCCTACGAGCAGTACTTC. Its translation: CASSRTVSSYEQYF.

This clone was detected only once. This chain uses TRBV2 with TRBJ1-1; 7 bases agree with TRBD1. The germline V gene encodes CDR1 SNHLY and CDR2 FYNNEI. The CDR3 sequence is 15 residues long. With 6 bases clipped from V and 0 bases from J, the junction kept 7 bases outside the gene matches. CDR3 sequence reads: CASRAMTGMNTEAFF. CDR3 DNA: TGTGCCAGCAGGGCCATGACAGGGATGAACACTGAAGCTTTCTTT.

V and J are TRBV30 and TRBJ2-7; TRBD1 agrees at 11 bases. V trimming: 0 bases; J trimming: 2 bases; junction bases outside the gene matches: 9. Germline V gives CDR1 GTSNPN, CDR2 SVGIG (reference sequence). CDR3 size: 17 residues. CDR3 protein: CAWSVPLPDRGPYEQYF. CDR3 in DNA: TGTGCCTGGAGTGTCCCACTTCCGGACAGGGGGCCCTACGAGCAGTACTTC.

The V and J genes are TRBV4-1 and TRBJ2-5; no definite D call. This CDR3 region has 15 residues. Germline CDR1 and CDR2: MGHRA and YSYEKL. Trimming stripped 6 bases from V and 4 bases from J, with 18 bases between. The CDR3 DNA reads TGCGCCAGCAGTACGGAAAGTGGGATCAGAGAGACCCAGTACTTC. Translated: CASSTESGIRETQYF.

This clone showed up just a few times. The CDR3 coding sequence is TGTGCCAGCAGCCAAGGGGTGAACACTGAAGCTTTCTTT. This sequence encodes CASSQGVNTEAFF. The chain employs TRBV14 and TRBJ1-1; D gene uncertain. Trimming removed 1 base from V and 0 bases from J, with 3 bases in between. Looked up from germline, CDR1 is SGHDN and CDR2 is FVKESK. This CDR3 spans 13 amino acids.

The chain couples TRBV14 to TRBJ1-3; D remains unclear. Trimming removed 4 bases from V and 2 bases from J, with 12 bases in between. The germline gives CDR1 SGHDN, CDR2 FVKESK. The CDR3 is made up of 15 amino acids. CDR3 loop: CASSLLAAPGNTIYF. CDR3 bases: TGTGCCAGCAGCCTACTAGCCGCCCCTGGAAACACCATATATTTT.

In nucleotides, the CDR3 is TGTGCCAGCAGACCCTGGACGGGGAGGAGCACAGATACGCAGTATTTT. This gives the protein CASRPWTGRSTDTQYF. This chain connects TRBV7-9 to TRBJ2-3; D is perhaps TRBD2 (6 bases). V gave up 6 bases and J gave up 0 bases, with 16 bases separating them. The CDR3 has 16 residues. Germline CDR1 and CDR2: SEHNR and FQNEAQ (reference sequence). Looking up the rest from reference TRBV7-9 and TRBJ2-3 gives the full variable domain: DTGVSQNPRHKITKRGQNVTFRCDPISEHNRLYWYRQTLGQGPEFLTYFQNEAQLEKSRLLSDRFSAERPKGSFSTLEIQRTEQGDSAMYLCASRPWTGRSTDTQYFGPGTRLTVL.

The chain carries TRBV6-1 and TRBJ1-1; D ambiguous. V lost 6 bases, J lost 5 bases, and 10 bases lay in between. The germline V gene encodes CDR1 MNHNS and CDR2 SASEGT. CDR3 length: 12 amino acids. CDR3 nucleotide sequence: TGTGCCAGCAGCCCATTGGGTACTGAAGCTTTCTTT. This encodes CASSPLGTEAFF.

This rearrangement joins TRBV4-1 to TRBJ2-7; 13 nucleotides match TRBD2. Germline trimming cut 3 bases from V and 3 bases from J; bases unmatched to any gene: 5. In germline, CDR1 is MGHRA, CDR2 YSYEKL. The CDR3 length is 16 residues. The CDR3 region has the DNA TGCGCCAGCAGCCAGGGACTAGCGGGACTGCTCTACGAGCAGTACTTC. Amino acid sequence: CASSQGLAGLLYEQYF.

This clone was detected only once. The J gene is TRBJ1-5, the V gene TRBV28; TRBD1 might be the D (5 bases). Trimming shortened V by 6 bases and J by 0 bases, and 12 bases separated the two germline ends. CDR3 size: 15 residues. Germline-derived CDR1 and CDR2 are MDHEN and SYDVKM. In DNA form, the CDR3 reads TGTGCCAGCAGCGGGGGACGGAATAGCAATCAGCCCCAGCATTTT. It encodes CASSGGRNSNQPQHF.

V is TRBV19 and J is TRBJ2-1; D possibly uses TRBD1 or TRBD2 (5 bases each). Trimming removed 4 bases at V and 5 bases at J, with 12 bases between. CDR3 length equals 14 residues. Germline CDR1 is LNHDA and CDR2 is SQIVND (reference sequence). The DNA of the CDR3 is TGTGCCAGTAGTACCCCCGGGGCCCACAATGAGCAGTTCTTC. This translates into CASSTPGAHNEQFF.

V usage is TRBV19 and J usage is TRBJ1-1, with 7 nucleotides matching TRBD1. Trimming took 5 bases from V and 8 from J; bases not matched to a gene: 8. The V gene's germline CDR1 is LNHDA and CDR2 SQIVND (reference sequence). CDR3 length equals 13 residues. This chain's CDR3 is CASSWRTGREAFF. CDR3 nucleotides: TGTGCCAGTAGTTGGCGGACAGGCCGAGAAGCTTTCTTT.

The CDR3 sequence: CAWSSGTARFF. DNA of the CDR3: TGTGCCTGGAGTTCCGGGACCGCCAGGTTCTTC. This chain joins TRBV30 and TRBJ2-1; D tentatively fits TRBD1 or TRBD2 (5 bases each). Trimming removed 2 bases at V and 15 bases at J, with 14 bases between. Looked up from germline, CDR1 is GTSNPN and CDR2 is SVGIG (reference sequence). The CDR3 spans 11 residues.

V and J are TRBV2 and TRBJ1-5; D gene unclear. Germline V gives CDR1 SNHLY, CDR2 FYNNEI. The CDR3 totals 14 residues. Trimming shortened V by 6 bases and J by 5 bases, and 14 bases separated the two germline ends. The DNA of the CDR3 is TGTGCCAGCAGCCCTGACGGTAGGGATCAGCCCCAGCATTTT. It encodes CASSPDGRDQPQHF. The whole variable domain, filled in from reference TRBV2 and TRBJ1-5, reads EPEVTQTPSHQVTQMGQEVILRCVPISNHLYFYWYRQILGQKVEFLVSFYNNEISEKSEIFDDQFSVERPDGSNFTLKIRSTKLEDSAMYFCASSPDGRDQPQHFGDGTRLSIL.

This clone was recorded only once. DNA of the CDR3: TGTGCCAGCAGTACGCCCGGGACAGCGGGGGAGCAGTACTTC. The encoded protein is CASSTPGTAGEQYF. The chain recombines TRBV27 with TRBJ2-7; D tentatively fits TRBD1 or TRBD2 (7 bases each). V lost 5 bases and J 7 bases, leaving 18 bases between the germline ends. In germline, CDR1 is MNHEY, CDR2 SMNVEV (reference sequence). CDR3 length equals 14 residues.

There are a few counts of this clone. The chain couples TRBV4-1 to TRBJ2-2; 7 bases line up with TRBD2. The CDR3 spans 16 residues. CDR1 MGHRA and CDR2 YSYEKL come from the germline V gene. The V gene end was trimmed by 1 base and the J gene end by 3 bases; junction bases not matched to a gene: 5. The CDR3 loop reads CASSQVGGGYTGELFF. CDR3 nucleotide sequence: TGCGCCAGCAGCCAAGTCGGGGGAGGGTACACCGGGGAGCTGTTTTTT.

V and J are TRBV18 and TRBJ1-5, with 7 bases identical to TRBD1. Unmatched junction bases numbered 4, after V lost 2 bases and J lost 3 bases. There are 15 residues in the CDR3. Germline assignment: CDR1 KGHSH and CDR2 LQKENI. The CDR3 bases are TGTGCCAGCTCACCAGGACAGGCCCCCAATCAGCCCCAGCATTTT. Its translation is CASSPGQAPNQPQHF.

This clone was observed a handful of times. The chain employs TRBV4-1 and TRBJ1-2; no firm D call. V was pared by 2 bases and J by 8 bases, with 15 bases between. From germline, CDR1 is MGHRA and CDR2 YSYEKL. This CDR3 has 14 amino acids. CDR3 sequence: CASSQIPPTAGYTF. Here the CDR3 DNA reads TGCGCCAGCAGCCAAATCCCCCCCACGGCGGGCTACACCTTC.